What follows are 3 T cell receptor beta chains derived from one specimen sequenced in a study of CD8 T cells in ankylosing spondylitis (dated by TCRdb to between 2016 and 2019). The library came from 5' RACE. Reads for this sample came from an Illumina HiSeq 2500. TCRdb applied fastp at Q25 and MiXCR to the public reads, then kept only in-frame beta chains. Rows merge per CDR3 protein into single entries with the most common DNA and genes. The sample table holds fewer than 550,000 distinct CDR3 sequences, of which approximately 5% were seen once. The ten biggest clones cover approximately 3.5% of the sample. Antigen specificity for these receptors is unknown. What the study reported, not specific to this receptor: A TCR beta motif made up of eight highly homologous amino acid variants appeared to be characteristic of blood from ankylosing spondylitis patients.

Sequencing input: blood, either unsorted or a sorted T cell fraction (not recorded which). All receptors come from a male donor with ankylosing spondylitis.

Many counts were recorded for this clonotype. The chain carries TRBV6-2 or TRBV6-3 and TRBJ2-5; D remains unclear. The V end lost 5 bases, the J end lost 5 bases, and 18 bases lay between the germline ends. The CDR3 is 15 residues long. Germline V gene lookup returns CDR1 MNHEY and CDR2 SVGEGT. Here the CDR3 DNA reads TGTGCCAGCAGTCCCTTCTCGTCTGACTTTGAGACCCAGTACTTC. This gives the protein CASSPFSSDFETQYF.

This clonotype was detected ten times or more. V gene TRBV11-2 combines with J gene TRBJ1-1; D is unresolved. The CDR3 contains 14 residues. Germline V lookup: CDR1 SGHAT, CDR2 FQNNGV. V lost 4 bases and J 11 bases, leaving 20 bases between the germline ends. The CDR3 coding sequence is TGTGCCAGCAGCTCAACTCGGGGAGGGCTGCTCGCTTTCTTT. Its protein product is CASSSTRGGLLAFF.

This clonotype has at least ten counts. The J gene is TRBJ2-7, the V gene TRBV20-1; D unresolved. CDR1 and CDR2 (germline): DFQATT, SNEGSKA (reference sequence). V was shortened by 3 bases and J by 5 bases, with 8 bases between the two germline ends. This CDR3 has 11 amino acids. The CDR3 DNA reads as TGCAGTGCTAGGGTCCGGGACGAGCAGTACTTC. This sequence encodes CSARVRDEQYF.